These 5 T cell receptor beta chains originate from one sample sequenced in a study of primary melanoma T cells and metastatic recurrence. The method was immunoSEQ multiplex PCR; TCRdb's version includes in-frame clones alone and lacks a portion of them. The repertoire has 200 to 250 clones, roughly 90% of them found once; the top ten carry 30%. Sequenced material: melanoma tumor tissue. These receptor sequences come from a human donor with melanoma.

The CDR3 DNA reads as TGTGCCAGCAGCTTAGTAGGCAGGTTAGCCAAAAACATTCAGTACTTC. Translation gives CASSLVGRLAKNIQYF. V is TRBV11-3 and J is TRBJ2-4; no definite D call. The CDR3 extends over 16 amino acids. V dropped 1 base and J dropped 0 bases, with 10 bases sitting between them. From germline, CDR1 is SGHNT and CDR2 YENEEA.

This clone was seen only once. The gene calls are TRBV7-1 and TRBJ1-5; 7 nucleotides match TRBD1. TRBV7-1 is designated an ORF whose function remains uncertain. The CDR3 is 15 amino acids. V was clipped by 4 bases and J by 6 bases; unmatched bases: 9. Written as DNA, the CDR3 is TGTGCCAGCAGCTTAGTTTCGCCAGGGGGTCAGCCCCAGCATTTT. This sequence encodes CASSLVSPGGQPQHF.

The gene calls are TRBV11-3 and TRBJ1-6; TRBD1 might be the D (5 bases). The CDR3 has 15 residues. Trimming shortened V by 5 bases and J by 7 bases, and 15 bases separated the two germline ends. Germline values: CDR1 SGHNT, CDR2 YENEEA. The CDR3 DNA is TGTGCCAGCAGCAGGCCCGGGACGGACAATTCACCCCTCCACTTT. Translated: CASSRPGTDNSPLHF.

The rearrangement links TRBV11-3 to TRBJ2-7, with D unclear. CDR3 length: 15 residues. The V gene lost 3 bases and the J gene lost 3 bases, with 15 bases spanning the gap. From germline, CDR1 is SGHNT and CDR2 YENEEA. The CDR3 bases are TGTGCCAGCAGCTTCGACGGATCTACCTACTACGAGCAGTACTTC. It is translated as CASSFDGSTYYEQYF.

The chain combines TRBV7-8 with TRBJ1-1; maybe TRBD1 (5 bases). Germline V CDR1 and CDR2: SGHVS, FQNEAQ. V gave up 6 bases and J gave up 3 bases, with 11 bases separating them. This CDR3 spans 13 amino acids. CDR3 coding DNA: TGTGCCAGCAGTCCAAGGGGTGACACTGAAGCTTTCTTT. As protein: CASSPRGDTEAFF.